This paragraph covers one TCR beta chain sequence. Its antigen remains unidentified. The data originate from a study of shared clonotypes between healthy human individuals. Study-wide points: Across several donors, naive CD4 shared roughly 5%, naive CD8 more than 3%, memory CD4 roughly 2.3%, memory CD8 0.4%. Richness estimates generally favored naive over memory subsets.

The germline V gene has CDR1 MDHEN and CDR2 SYDVKM. CDR3 length: 13 residues. With 2 bases removed from V and 0 bases from J, the gap between germline ends came to 2 bases. It was 200 ng DNA, 25,000 to 35,000 T cell genomes, that sorted-subset replicate PCRs used. Profiling relied on immunoSEQ multiplex PCR, and the TCRdb table lists in-frame clones only, not all of them. The sample has approximately 720,000 clones, around 72% seen once. The rearrangement joins TRBV28 to TRBJ1-3; the D is unclear. The sequenced sample was memory CD4+ T cells sorted from blood. Noted subset: CD45RA-negative fraction. This receptor was identified in a woman in her 30s in good health. The CDR3 bases are TGTGCCAGCAGTTTAGGCTCTGGAAACACCATATATTTT. Its translation is CASSLGSGNTIYF. Using reference TRBV28 and TRBJ1-3 for the parts outside the CDR3, the full variable domain is DVKVTQSSRYLVKRTGEKVFLECVQDMDHENMFWYRQDPGLGLRLIYFSYDVKMKEKGDIPEGYSVSREKKERFSLILESASTNQTSMYLCASSLGSGNTIYFGEGSWLTVV.